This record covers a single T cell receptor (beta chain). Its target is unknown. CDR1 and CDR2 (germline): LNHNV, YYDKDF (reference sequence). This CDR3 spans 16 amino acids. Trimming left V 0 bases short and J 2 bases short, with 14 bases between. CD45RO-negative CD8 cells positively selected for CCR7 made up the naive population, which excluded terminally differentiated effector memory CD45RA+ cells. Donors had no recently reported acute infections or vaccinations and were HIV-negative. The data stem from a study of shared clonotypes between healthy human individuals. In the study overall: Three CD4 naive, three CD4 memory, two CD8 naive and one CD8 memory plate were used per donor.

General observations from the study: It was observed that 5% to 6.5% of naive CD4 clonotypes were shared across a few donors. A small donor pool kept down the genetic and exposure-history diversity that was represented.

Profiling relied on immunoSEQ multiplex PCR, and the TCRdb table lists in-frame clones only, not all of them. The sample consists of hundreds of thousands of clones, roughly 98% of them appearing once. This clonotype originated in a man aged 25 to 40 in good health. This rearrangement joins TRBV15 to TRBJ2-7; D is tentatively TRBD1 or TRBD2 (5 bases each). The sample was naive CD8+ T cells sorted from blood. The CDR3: CATSRDRWGIPYEQYF. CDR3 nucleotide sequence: TGTGCCACCAGCAGAGATCGGTGGGGGATACCCTACGAGCAGTACTTC.